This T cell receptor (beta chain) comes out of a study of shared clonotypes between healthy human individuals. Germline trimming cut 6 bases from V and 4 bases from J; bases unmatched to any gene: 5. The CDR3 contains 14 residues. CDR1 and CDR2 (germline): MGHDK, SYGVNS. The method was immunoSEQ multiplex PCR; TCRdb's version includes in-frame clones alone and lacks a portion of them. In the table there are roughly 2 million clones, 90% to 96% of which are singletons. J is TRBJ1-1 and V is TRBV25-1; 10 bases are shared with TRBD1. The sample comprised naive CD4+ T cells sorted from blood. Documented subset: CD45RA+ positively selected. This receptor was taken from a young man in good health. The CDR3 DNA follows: TGTGCCAGCAGGCTTGGGACAGGGGTCACTGAAGCTTTCTTT. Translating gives CASRLGTGVTEAFF.